This entry lists 28 T cell receptor beta chains sequenced from one sample in a study of post-analysis software for immune sequencing data. Researchers reported that TCR beta cDNA libraries carried unique molecular identifiers. One entry per CDR3 protein results from TCRdb running MiXCR on the PCR reads. The table shows about 200,000 distinct CDR3 sequences, with roughly 28% occurring only once. Study outcomes and limitations: A handful of TRBV segments (TRBV5-6, TRBV5-1 and TRBV20-1 among them) occurred more frequently in patients than in controls.

These receptors' antigens are unknown. The material sequenced was blood. These receptors came from a girl aged 2-17 years with multiple sclerosis.

The rearrangement uses TRBV6-5 and TRBJ2-2; D perhaps matches TRBD2 (5 bases). The CDR3 runs 14 residues. The V gene's germline CDR1 is MNHEY and CDR2 SVGAGI. The V and J ends lost 6 bases and 3 bases respectively, with 11 bases between them. For the CDR3, the DNA is TGTGCCAGCAGGCCCAGCGGTGACACCGGGGAGCTGTTTTTT. Its translation: CASRPSGDTGELFF.

With respect to this clonotype: It may be a read error: a sequence one base away is much more abundant. The J gene is TRBJ2-3, the V gene TRBV7-9, with D possibly called TRBD1 or TRBD2 (5 bases each). The ends were cut back, 6 bases at V and 0 bases at J, with 13 bases in the middle. CDR1 and CDR2 (germline): SEHNR, FQNEAQ (reference sequence). This CDR3 comprises 15 residues. CDR3 nucleotide sequence: TGTGCCAGCAGGGGGACGGCTTCAAGCACAGATACGCAGTATTTT. Encoded protein: CASRGTASSTDTQYF.

The table lists this clonotype with many counts. The rearrangement uses TRBV29-1 and TRBJ2-5; 8 positions match TRBD1. The germline V gene has CDR1 SQVTM and CDR2 ANQGSEA. The CDR3 consists of 11 residues. The CDR3 sequence: CSARTGETQYF. CDR3 bases: TGCAGTGCTAGGACAGGGGAGACCCAGTACTTC.

A few counts support this clonotype. V is TRBV12-3 or TRBV12-4 and J is TRBJ2-3; D gene unclear. CDR3 length equals 14 residues. Trimming pared 3 bases from V and 3 bases from J, leaving 10 bases between. The CDR3 is CASSLGQVTDTQYF. The CDR3 bases are TGTGCCAGCAGTTTGGGTCAGGTAACAGATACGCAGTATTTT.

Concerning this clonotype itself: It may be a read error: a sequence one base away is much more abundant. V usage is TRBV7-2 and J usage is TRBJ2-5; TRBD2 matches at 9 bases. The germline gives CDR1 SGHTA, CDR2 FQGNSA. Trimming took 5 bases from V and 11 from J; bases not matched to a gene: 21. The CDR3 covers 17 residues. The CDR3 DNA is TGTGCCAGCAGCCTACGGGCTAGCGGGGCCAGGGGGAATGAGCAGTACTTC. This translates into CASSLRASGARGNEQYF.

The sample holds a few counts of this clonotype. V is TRBV29-1 and J is TRBJ2-6, with a weak D call TRBD1 (6 bases). The length of the CDR3 is 15 residues. Trimming pared 5 bases from V and 0 bases from J, leaving 11 bases between. Germline V gene data show CDR1 as SQVTM and CDR2 as ANQGSEA. The CDR3 DNA follows: TGCAGCGTTATGAACAGGGCCTCTGGGGCCAACGTCCTGACTTTC. This translates into CSVMNRASGANVLTF.

This clonotype occurred a few times. CDR3 in amino acids: CASLAGRGKNTEAFF. The CDR3 bases are TGTGCCAGCCTCGCTGGCAGGGGGAAGAACACTGAAGCTTTCTTT. The rearrangement joins TRBV28 to TRBJ1-1; TRBD1 matches at 7 bases. Germline V CDR1 and CDR2: MDHEN, SYDVKM. V dropped 8 bases and J dropped 1; count of bases not matched to a gene: 10. This CDR3 is 15 amino acids long.

Turning to this clonotype: A much larger clone differs from this one at a single base, so this may be a read error. The chain uses TRBV2 and TRBJ2-5, with D perhaps being TRBD1 or TRBD2 (5 bases each). Germline assignment: CDR1 SNHLY and CDR2 FYNNEI. The CDR3 runs 12 residues. The CDR3 sequence: CATTGRQETRYF. In DNA, the CDR3 is TGTGCCACGACGGGACGGCAAGAGACCCGGTACTTC.

For this clonotype: Just one base apart from a much larger clone, this may be a read error. J is TRBJ2-7 and V is TRBV27; 12 bases map to TRBD2. The germline gives CDR1 MNHEY, CDR2 SMNVEV (reference sequence). CDR3 size: 15 residues. The CDR3 protein is CVSSPRLAGVHEQYF. The DNA of the CDR3 is TGTGTCAGCAGTCCCCGACTAGCGGGGGTCCACGAGCAGTACTTC.

As concerns this clonotype: An end of the junction does not agree with germline; a read error may underlie this. V and J are TRBV20-1 and TRBJ1-3; perhaps TRBD1 as D (5 bases). Per germline, CDR1 DFQATT and CDR2 SNEGSKA (reference sequence). This CDR3 spans 14 amino acids. The CDR3 coding sequence is TGCAGTGCAAGAGCCGGGGCATCTGGAAACACCATATATTTT. Residues: CSARAGASGNTIYF.

About this clonotype itself: With a much larger clone just one base away, this may be a read error. This chain joins TRBV12-3 or TRBV12-4 and TRBJ2-7; TRBD1 agrees at 7 bases. This CDR3 has 14 residues. V was clipped by 5 bases and J by 2 bases; unmatched bases: 6. This CDR3 is CASSQDRDPYEQYF. In nucleotides, the CDR3 is TGTGCCAGCAGTCAAGACAGGGATCCCTACGAGCAGTACTTC.

About this clonotype itself: This clone may be a read error of a much larger clone one base away. The rearrangement uses TRBV12-3 or TRBV12-4 and TRBJ2-1, with TRBD2 identical over 8 bases. V lost 2 bases, J lost 1 base, and 13 bases stayed unmatched. The CDR3 length is 19 residues. The CDR3 reads CASSLCARGLAISYNEQFF. The CDR3 coding sequence is TGTGCCAGCAGTTTATGTGCGAGAGGACTAGCTATTTCCTACAATGAGCAGTTCTTC.

V is TRBV20-1 and J is TRBJ2-5; TRBD2 matches at 15 bases. The DNA end favors TRBJ2-7, so the J call may be wrong. CDR3 length: 18 amino acids. Germline CDR1 is DFQATT and CDR2 is SNEGSKA (reference sequence). The CDR3 is CSAEVYPGTSGRRDEQYF. DNA for the CDR3: TGCAGTGCAGAAGTATACCCTGGGACTAGCGGGAGGAGGGACGAGCAGTACTTC.

In its sample, this clonotype was seen a few times. The chain carries TRBV21-1 and TRBJ1-4; the table's D gene call, TRBD1, was not cross checked with the DNA. TRBV21-1 corresponds to a pseudogene. The CDR3 extends over 15 amino acids. The CDR3 spells CASSPQGLTNEKLFF. In DNA form, the CDR3 reads TGTGCCAGCAGCCCACAGGGTTTGACTAATGAAAAACTGTTTTTT.

This clonotype was counted between two and nine times. This sequence joins TRBV24-1 and TRBJ2-5; a possible D gene is TRBD2 (5 bases). The V and J ends lost 5 bases and 2 bases respectively, with 14 bases between them. Germline V gives CDR1 KGHDR, CDR2 SFDVKD. The CDR3 is made up of 15 amino acids. The CDR3 loop is CATSAGVGVQETQYF. In nucleotides, the CDR3 is TGTGCCACCAGTGCCGGGGTGGGTGTGCAAGAGACCCAGTACTTC.

This clonotype has ten or more counts. The chain joins TRBV7-2 to TRBJ2-7, with D maybe TRBD2 (5 bases). The V gene lost 0 bases and the J gene lost 3 bases, with 6 bases spanning the gap. This CDR3 is 13 amino acids long. Looked up from germline, CDR1 is SGHTA and CDR2 is FQGNSA. DNA for the CDR3: TGTGCCAGCAGCTTAGCCGGGAACTACGAGCAGTACTTC. Encoded protein: CASSLAGNYEQYF. The whole variable domain, remainder taken from reference TRBV7-2 and TRBJ2-7, is GAGVSQSPSNKVTEKGKDVELRCDPISGHTALYWYRQSLGQGLEFLIYFQGNSAPDKSGLPSDRFSAERTGGSVSTLTIQRTQQEDSAVYLCASSLAGNYEQYFGPGTRLTVT.

Details on this clonotype: Just one base apart from a much larger clone, this may be a read error. The chain links TRBV5-1 to TRBJ2-7; 9 bases match TRBD2. Losses at the gene ends were 4 bases for V and 2 bases for J; bases not matched to a gene: 7. Germline loops: CDR1 SGHRS, CDR2 YFSETQ. The CDR3 spans 15 residues. CDR3 bases: TGCGCCAGCAGCCTGCGGGGGGGACTTACCTACGAGCAGTACTTC. Encoded protein: CASSLRGGLTYEQYF. Complete variable domain (other parts from reference TRBV5-1 and TRBJ2-7): KAGVTQTPRYLIKTRGQQVTLSCSPISGHRSVSWYQQTPGQGLQFLFEYFSETQRNKGNFPGRFSGRQFSNSRSEMNVSTLELGDSALYLCASSLRGGLTYEQYFGPGTRLTVT.

V gene TRBV30 combines with J gene TRBJ2-1; D is undetermined. CDR1 and CDR2 (germline): GTSNPN, SVGIG (reference sequence). The CDR3 runs to 13 residues. V lost 4 bases to trimming and J lost 8 bases, with 15 bases between them. In DNA, the CDR3 is TGTGCCTGGAAGGCGCGCGGCCGGGATGAGCAGTTCTTC. It yields the protein CAWKARGRDEQFF.

The chain has TRBV29-1 and TRBJ1-1; D call uncertain. This CDR3 is built from 12 residues. V was trimmed by 8 bases and J by 5 bases, leaving 15 bases between them. Germline CDR1 is SQVTM and CDR2 is ANQGSEA. This CDR3 is CSTRHGGTEAFF. For the CDR3, the DNA is TGCAGCACAAGACACGGCGGGACTGAAGCTTTCTTT.

The table lists this clonotype with a few counts. The CDR3 DNA sequence: TGTGCCAGTAGCTCGGAGGGCCGATTAAATGAGCAGTTCTTC. It translates to CASSSEGRLNEQFF. The rearrangement links TRBV19 to TRBJ2-1; D is possibly TRBD2 (6 bases). V was trimmed by 6 bases and J by 7 bases, leaving 16 bases between them. The CDR3 has 14 residues. Germline V lookup: CDR1 LNHDA, CDR2 SQIVND (reference sequence). Full variable domain (remainder filled in from reference TRBV19 and TRBJ2-1): DGGITQSPKYLFRKEGQNVTLSCEQNLNHDAMYWYRQDPGQGLRLIYYSQIVNDFQKGDIAEGYSVSREKKESFPLTVTSAQKNPTAFYLCASSSEGRLNEQFFGPGTRLTVL.

The V and J genes are TRBV30 and TRBJ2-1; tentatively, D is TRBD2 (5 bases). Matching the DNA end better, TRBJ2-7 makes the J call doubtful. This CDR3 comprises 14 residues. CDR1 is GTSNPN and CDR2 is SVGIG in the germline V gene (reference sequence). CDR3 region: CAWTMRAGSGEQYF. The DNA of the CDR3 is TGTGCCTGGACCATGCGGGCAGGCTCGGGCGAGCAGTACTTC.

Worth noting for this clonotype: This sequence may be a read error, since a much larger clone differs from it by one base. This sequence joins TRBV28 and TRBJ1-5, with 10 bases aligning to TRBD1. In germline, CDR1 is MDHEN, CDR2 SYDVKM. Trimming removed 7 bases from V and 4 bases from J; junction bases left unmatched: 4. This CDR3 contains 14 residues. The CDR3 loop reads CASMDRGSNQPQHF. In DNA form, the CDR3 reads TGTGCCAGCATGGACAGGGGGAGTAATCAGCCCCAGCATTTT.

This clonotype was picked up many times. In DNA form, the CDR3 reads TGTGCCAGCAGCTGGGGGGTAGACAATGAGCAGTTCTTC. It yields the protein CASSWGVDNEQFF. The J gene is TRBJ2-1, the V gene TRBV7-9; a weak D match, TRBD2 (6 bases). CDR3 length: 13 amino acids. V was cut by 4 bases and J by 5 bases, with 9 bases left in between. CDR1 SEHNR and CDR2 FQNEAQ come from the germline V gene (reference sequence).

This clonotype was seen only a few times. The chain employs TRBV18 and TRBJ1-2, with TRBD1 matching 9 bases. Unmatched junction bases numbered 6, after V lost 5 bases and J lost 8 bases. The CDR3 has 13 amino acids. Germline V lookup: CDR1 KGHSH, CDR2 LQKENI. The CDR3 loop is CASSSGQGPGYTF. The CDR3 DNA reads as TGTGCCAGCTCATCGGGACAGGGCCCGGGCTACACCTTC.

This clonotype was detected many times. The chain links TRBV5-1 to TRBJ2-7; 12 positions agree with TRBD2. Looked up from germline, CDR1 is SGHRS and CDR2 is YFSETQ. The CDR3 is 15 amino acids. V trimming: 5 bases; J trimming: 3 bases; junction bases outside the gene matches: 6. As DNA, the CDR3 is TGCGCCAGCAGACCCCTAGCGGGAGGGTTCTACGAGCAGTACTTC. Encoded protein: CASRPLAGGFYEQYF.

This clonotype was seen more than once but under ten times. The chain carries TRBV29-1 and TRBJ1-1; the D is unclear. The ends were cut back, 7 bases at V and 1 base at J, with 10 bases in the middle. The CDR3 is made up of 12 amino acids. Germline V CDR1 and CDR2: SQVTM, ANQGSEA. CDR3 bases: TGCAGCGCTAAGACATCGAACACTGAAGCTTTCTTT. This encodes CSAKTSNTEAFF.

This clonotype was counted ten times or more. The genes are TRBV7-2 and TRBJ2-5, with D tentatively TRBD2 (7 bases). The V end lost 3 bases, the J end lost 4 bases, and 12 bases lay between the germline ends. Germline values: CDR1 SGHTA, CDR2 FQGNSA. The CDR3 sequence is 14 residues long. The CDR3 DNA follows: TGTGCCAGCAGCTTCTTTGCGGGGGCAGAGACCCAGTACTTC. This sequence encodes CASSFFAGAETQYF.

The gene calls are TRBV7-2 and TRBJ2-5; no reliable D call. CDR3 length: 14 amino acids. Trimming took off 5 bases at V and 2 bases at J, with 12 bases between the two ends. CDR1 and CDR2 (germline): SGHTA, FQGNSA. The CDR3, as DNA: TGTGCCAGCAGCCCCCCTTCCAGACAAGAGACCCAGTACTTC. It yields the protein CASSPPSRQETQYF.